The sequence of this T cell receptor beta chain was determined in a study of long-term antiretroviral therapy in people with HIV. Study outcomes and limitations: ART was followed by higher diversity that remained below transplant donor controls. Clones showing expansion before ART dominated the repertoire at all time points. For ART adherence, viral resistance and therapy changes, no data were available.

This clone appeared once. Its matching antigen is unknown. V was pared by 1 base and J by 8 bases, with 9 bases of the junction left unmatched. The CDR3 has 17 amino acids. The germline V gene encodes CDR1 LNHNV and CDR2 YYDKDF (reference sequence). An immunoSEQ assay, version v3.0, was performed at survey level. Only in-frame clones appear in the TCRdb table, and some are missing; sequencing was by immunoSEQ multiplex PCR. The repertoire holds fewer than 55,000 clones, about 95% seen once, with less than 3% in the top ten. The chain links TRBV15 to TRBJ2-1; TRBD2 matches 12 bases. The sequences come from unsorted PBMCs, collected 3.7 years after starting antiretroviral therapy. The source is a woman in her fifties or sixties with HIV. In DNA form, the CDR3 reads TGTGCCACCAGCAGAGGTCTGACTAGCGGGGGCGGGGATGAGCAGTTCTTC. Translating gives CATSRGLTSGGGDEQFF.